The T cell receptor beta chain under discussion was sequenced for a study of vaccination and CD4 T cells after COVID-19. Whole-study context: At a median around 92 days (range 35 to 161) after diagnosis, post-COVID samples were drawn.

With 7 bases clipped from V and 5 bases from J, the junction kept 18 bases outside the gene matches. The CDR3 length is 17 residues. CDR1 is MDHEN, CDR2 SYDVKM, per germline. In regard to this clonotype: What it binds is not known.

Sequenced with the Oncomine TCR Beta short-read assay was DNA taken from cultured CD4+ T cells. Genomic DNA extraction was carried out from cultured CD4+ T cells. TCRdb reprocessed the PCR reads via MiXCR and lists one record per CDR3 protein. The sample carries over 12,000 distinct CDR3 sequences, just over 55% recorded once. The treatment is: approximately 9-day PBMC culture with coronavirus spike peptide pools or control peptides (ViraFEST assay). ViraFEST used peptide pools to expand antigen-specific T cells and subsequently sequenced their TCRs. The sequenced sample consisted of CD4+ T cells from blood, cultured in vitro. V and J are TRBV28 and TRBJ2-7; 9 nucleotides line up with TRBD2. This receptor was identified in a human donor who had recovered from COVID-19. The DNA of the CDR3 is TGTGCCAGCACCCTCGGCGGAGCGGGAGGTAGTGTCCACGAGCAGTACTTC. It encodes CASTLGGAGGSVHEQYF. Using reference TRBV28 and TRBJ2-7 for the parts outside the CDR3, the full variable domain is DVKVTQSSRYLVKRTGEKVFLECVQDMDHENMFWYRQDPGLGLRLIYFSYDVKMKEKGDIPEGYSVSREKKERFSLILESASTNQTSMYLCASTLGGAGGSVHEQYFGPGTRLTVT.